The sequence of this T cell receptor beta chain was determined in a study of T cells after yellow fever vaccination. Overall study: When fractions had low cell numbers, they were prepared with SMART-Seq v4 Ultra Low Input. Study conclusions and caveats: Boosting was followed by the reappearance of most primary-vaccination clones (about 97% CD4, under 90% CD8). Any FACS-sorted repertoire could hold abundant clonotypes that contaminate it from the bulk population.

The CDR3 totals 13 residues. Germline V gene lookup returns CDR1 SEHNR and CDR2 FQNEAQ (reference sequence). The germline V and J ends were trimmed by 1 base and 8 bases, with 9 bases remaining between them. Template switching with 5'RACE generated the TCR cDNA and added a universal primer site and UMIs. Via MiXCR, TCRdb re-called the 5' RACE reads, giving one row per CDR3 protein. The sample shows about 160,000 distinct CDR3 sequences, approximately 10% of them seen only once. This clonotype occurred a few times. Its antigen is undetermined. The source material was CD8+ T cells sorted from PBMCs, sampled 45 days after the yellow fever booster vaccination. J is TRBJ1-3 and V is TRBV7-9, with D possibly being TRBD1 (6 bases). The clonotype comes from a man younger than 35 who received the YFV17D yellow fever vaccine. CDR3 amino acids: CASSLEGGYTIYF. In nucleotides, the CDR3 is TGTGCCAGCAGCTTAGAAGGGGGTTACACCATATATTTT. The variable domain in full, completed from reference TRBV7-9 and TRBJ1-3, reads DTGVSQNPRHKITKRGQNVTFRCDPISEHNRLYWYRQTLGQGPEFLTYFQNEAQLEKSRLLSDRFSAERPKGSFSTLEIQRTEQGDSAMYLCASSLEGGYTIYFGEGSWLTVV.